The 23 T cell receptor beta chains below come from one sample, sequenced in a study of blood T cell repertoires in COVID-19. The method was immunoSEQ multiplex PCR; TCRdb's version includes in-frame clones alone and lacks a portion of them. In the table there are about 400,000 clones, 89% of which are singletons. Material for sequencing was PBMCs or T cells enriched from blood (not recorded which). The source is a woman between 25 and 40 years old who had recovered from COVID-19.

The J gene is TRBJ1-1, the V gene TRBV5-4; the match to TRBD1 covers 7 bases. The CDR3 extends over 15 amino acids. Germline V gives CDR1 SGHNT, CDR2 YYREEE (reference sequence). The ends lost 0 bases at V and 6 bases at J; junction bases unmatched: 8. The DNA of the CDR3 is TGTGCCAGCAGCTTGGCCCGTCAGGGGGTCCCTGAAGCTTTCTTT. It encodes CASSLARQGVPEAFF.

This clone was seen only once. This CDR3 is also generated by other DNA sequences in the sample. This CDR3 is CASSPRRDMNTEAFF. For the CDR3, the DNA is TGTGCCAGCTCACCTCGTAGAGACATGAACACTGAAGCTTTCTTT. The chain couples TRBV18 to TRBJ1-1; the D is unclear. CDR1 is KGHSH, CDR2 LQKENI, per germline. V was cut by 3 bases and J by 0 bases, with 11 bases left in between. CDR3 length: 15 residues.

In this sample, this clone turned up once. The chain has TRBV5-1 and TRBJ1-2; D is unresolved. CDR3 length: 13 residues. Germline lookup yields CDR1 SGHRS and CDR2 YFSETQ. The V gene lost 0 bases and the J gene lost 6 bases, with 9 bases spanning the gap. The CDR3 loop is CASSLAEPHGYTF. The CDR3 DNA follows: TGCGCCAGCAGCTTGGCGGAGCCCCATGGCTACACCTTC.

V gene TRBV5-5 combines with J gene TRBJ1-2, with 8 bases aligning to TRBD1. CDR1 is SGHKS and CDR2 is YYEKEE in the germline V gene (reference sequence). CDR3 length: 14 residues. The trim removed 0 bases at V and 8 bases at J, leaving 6 bases unmatched. DNA for the CDR3: TGTGCCAGCAGCTTGGAAGACAGGGGACGGGGCTACACCTTC. Its protein product is CASSLEDRGRGYTF.

V is TRBV12-3 or TRBV12-4 and J is TRBJ2-3; 8 bases are shared with TRBD2. CDR3 length equals 10 residues. The V segment lost 8 bases and the J segment 9 bases; nucleotides outside the gene matches: 1. In DNA form, the CDR3 reads TGTGCCAGCGCGGGGGGCACGCAGTATTTT. Protein sequence: CASAGGTQYF.

This chain uses TRBV19 with TRBJ1-1; D is ambiguous. V lost 7 bases to trimming and J lost 6 bases, with 12 bases between them. The length of the CDR3 is 12 residues. Germline V lookup: CDR1 LNHDA, CDR2 SQIVND (reference sequence). The CDR3 coding sequence is TGTGCCAGTACCCGAGGTTGGGCTGAAGCTTTCTTT. It encodes CASTRGWAEAFF.

Points on this clone: Other DNA sequences from this sample encode an identical CDR3 as well. The CDR3 loop is CAWSVQGADTQYF. Written as DNA, the CDR3 is TGTGCCTGGAGTGTACAAGGGGCAGATACGCAGTATTTT. The rearrangement joins TRBV30 to TRBJ2-3, with D possibly being TRBD1 (5 bases). The CDR3 runs 13 residues. Per the germline V gene, CDR1 is GTSNPN and CDR2 is SVGIG (reference sequence). The V and J ends lost 0 bases and 4 bases respectively, with 8 bases between them.

Comment on this clone: It differs at one base from a far larger clone, so likely a read error. Other DNA sequences from this sample encode an identical CDR3 as well. V usage is TRBV12-3 or TRBV12-4 and J usage is TRBJ1-5; perhaps TRBD1 as D (5 bases). The CDR3 contains 13 residues. Trimming left V 2 bases short and J 4 bases short, with 6 bases between. The CDR3 nucleotides read TGTGCCAGCAGTTTACGGGGGAATCAGCCCCAGCATTTT. It encodes CASSLRGNQPQHF.

This chain links TRBV7-9 with TRBJ1-1; 7 nucleotides line up with TRBD1. The germline gives CDR1 SEHNR, CDR2 FQNEAQ (reference sequence). V gave up 3 bases and J gave up 3 bases; unmatched junction bases: 4. CDR3 length equals 14 residues. The CDR3 DNA is TGTGCCAGCAGCTTGACAGGGTTGCACACTGAAGCTTTCTTT. This translates into CASSLTGLHTEAFF.

The CDR3 is CASSPIREANEKLFF. CDR3 coding DNA: TGTGCCAGCTCACCGATTCGAGAGGCTAATGAAAAACTGTTTTTT. The J gene is TRBJ1-4, the V gene TRBV18; D is uncertain. Per germline, CDR1 KGHSH and CDR2 LQKENI. Trimming took off 3 bases at V and 3 bases at J, with 11 bases between the two ends. This CDR3 has 15 residues.

The chain couples TRBV25-1 to TRBJ1-2; 7 positions agree with TRBD1. The CDR3 extends over 14 amino acids. Germline V gives CDR1 MGHDK, CDR2 SYGVNS. V shed 4 bases, J shed 8 bases, and the junction held 10 bases outside the gene matches. CDR3 DNA: TGTGCCAGCAGTGGATCGACAGGGTCGCGGGGCTACACCTTC. Translating it yields CASSGSTGSRGYTF.

This clone has only one observation. The V and J genes are TRBV7-9 and TRBJ2-7; a weak D match, TRBD1 (6 bases). Looked up from germline, CDR1 is SEHNR and CDR2 is FQNEAQ (reference sequence). The CDR3 has 18 residues. V dropped 4 bases and J dropped 0 bases, with 22 bases sitting between them. The CDR3, as DNA: TGTGCCAGCAGCTATCCGGACAGAGCAACGACAAGCTCCTACGAGCAGTACTTC. Its translation is CASSYPDRATTSSYEQYF.

This sequence joins TRBV4-3 and TRBJ2-7; 8 positions match TRBD1. CDR1 LGHNA and CDR2 YSLEER come from the germline V gene. The CDR3 is 15 residues long. Unmatched junction bases numbered 9, after V lost 3 bases and J lost 5 bases. The CDR3: CASSQRRTGNDEQYF. CDR3 nucleotides: TGCGCCAGCAGCCAGAGGAGGACAGGGAACGACGAGCAGTACTTC.

V gene TRBV10-2 combines with J gene TRBJ2-1; D gene uncertain. Germline CDR1 and CDR2: WSHSY and SAAADI. The CDR3 extends over 11 amino acids. V lost 4 bases to trimming and J lost 9 bases, with 7 bases between them. CDR3 DNA sequence: TGCGCCAGCAGTGTACTCCGTGAGCAGTTCTTC. Its translation: CASSVLREQFF.

This sequence joins TRBV10-3 and TRBJ1-3; 8 bases are a match to TRBD1. V lost 6 bases, J lost 3 bases, and 4 bases stayed unmatched. The CDR3 is 14 amino acids. Germline V gene sequence: CDR1 ENHRY, CDR2 SYGVKD. The CDR3, as DNA: TGTGCCATCAGCGGTACAGGGGGTGGAAACACCATATATTTT. Its translation: CAISGTGGGNTIYF.

The V and J genes are TRBV5-1 and TRBJ1-4, with 7 bases matching TRBD1. The trim removed 2 bases at V and 3 bases at J, leaving 7 bases unmatched. Germline CDR1 is SGHRS and CDR2 is YFSETQ. The CDR3 covers 16 residues. The CDR3 nucleotides read TGCGCCAGCAGCTTTGAGGGGGCAAGGGCTAATGAAAAACTGTTTTTT. Its protein is CASSFEGARANEKLFF.

For the CDR3, the DNA is TGTGCCACCAGCAGAGACCCGTGGAGTCAGCCCCAGCATTTT. Amino acid sequence: CATSRDPWSQPQHF. The V call is TRBV15, the J call TRBJ1-5; D gene ambiguous. With 0 bases removed from V and 6 bases from J, the gap between germline ends came to 9 bases. The CDR3 sequence is 14 residues long. In germline, CDR1 is LNHNV, CDR2 YYDKDF (reference sequence). Looking up the rest from reference TRBV15 and TRBJ1-5 gives the full variable domain: DAMVIQNPRYQVTQFGKPVTLSCSQTLNHNVMYWYQQKSSQAPKLLFHYYDKDFNNEADTPDNFQSRRPNTSFCFLDIRSPGLGDTAMYLCATSRDPWSQPQHFGDGTRLSIL.

Here the CDR3 DNA reads TGTGCCAGTAGTATTCAGGGGCTGCTTGGCTACACCTTC. Its protein product is CASSIQGLLGYTF. The chain carries TRBV19 and TRBJ1-2, with a possible D match to TRBD1 (6 bases). The V end lost 3 bases, the J end lost 7 bases, and 12 bases lay between the germline ends. Germline V lookup: CDR1 LNHDA, CDR2 SQIVND (reference sequence). This CDR3 is built from 13 residues.

The rearrangement joins TRBV19 to TRBJ2-7; TRBD2 might be the D (5 bases). In germline, CDR1 is LNHDA, CDR2 SQIVND (reference sequence). V was clipped by 3 bases and J by 3 bases, with 15 bases between them. This CDR3 region has 15 residues. This CDR3 is CASSMKALGNYEQYF. CDR3 in DNA: TGTGCCAGTAGTATGAAGGCCCTCGGGAACTACGAGCAGTACTTC.

The rearrangement uses TRBV5-1 and TRBJ2-7; a weak D match, TRBD1 (5 bases). The V end was cut by 3 bases, the J end by 2 bases, with 15 bases between. The CDR3 spans 15 residues. Germline V CDR1 and CDR2: SGHRS, YFSETQ. In DNA form, the CDR3 reads TGCGCCAGCAGCTACCGGACACCATGGACCTACGAGCAGTACTTC. Its translation is CASSYRTPWTYEQYF.

This sequence joins TRBV10-3 and TRBJ2-7, with 8 positions matching TRBD1. The CDR3 is 14 amino acids. With 2 bases clipped from V and 2 bases from J, the junction kept 2 bases outside the gene matches. Germline lookup yields CDR1 ENHRY and CDR2 SYGVKD. CDR3 sequence (DNA): TGTGCCATCAGTGAGGAGGACAGGGCCTACGAGCAGTACTTC. Protein sequence: CAISEEDRAYEQYF.

The chain uses TRBV7-2 and TRBJ1-2; TRBD1 might be the D (5 bases). The V gene's germline CDR1 is SGHTA and CDR2 FQGNSA. Trimming cost V 0 bases and J 4 bases, with 12 bases left between them. The CDR3 contains 15 residues. CDR3 sequence reads: CASSLAPGQPYGYTF. The CDR3 DNA is TGTGCCAGCAGCTTAGCGCCAGGACAACCCTATGGCTACACCTTC.

The V gene is TRBV6-1, the J gene TRBJ1-2; no reliable D call. Deletions cut 0 bases from V and 2 bases from J, with 7 bases between. The CDR3 is made up of 14 amino acids. Per germline, CDR1 MNHNS and CDR2 SASEGT. The DNA for the CDR3 is TGTGCCAGCAGTGAAGCAGCGGTAAACTATGGCTACACCTTC. It codes for CASSEAAVNYGYTF.